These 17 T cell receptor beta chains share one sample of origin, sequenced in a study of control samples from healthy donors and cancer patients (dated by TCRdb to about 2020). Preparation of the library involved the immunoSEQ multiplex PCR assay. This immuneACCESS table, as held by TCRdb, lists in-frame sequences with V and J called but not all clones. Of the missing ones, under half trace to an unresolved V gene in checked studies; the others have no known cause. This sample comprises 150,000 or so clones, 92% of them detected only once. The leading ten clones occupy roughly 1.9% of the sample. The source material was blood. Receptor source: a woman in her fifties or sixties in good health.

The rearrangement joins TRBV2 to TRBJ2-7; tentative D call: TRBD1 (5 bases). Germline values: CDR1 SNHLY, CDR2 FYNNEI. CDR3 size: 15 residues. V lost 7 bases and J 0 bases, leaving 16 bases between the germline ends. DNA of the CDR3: TGTGCCAGCAATTCCGGGCAGACAGACTCCTACGAGCAGTACTTC. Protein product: CASNSGQTDSYEQYF.

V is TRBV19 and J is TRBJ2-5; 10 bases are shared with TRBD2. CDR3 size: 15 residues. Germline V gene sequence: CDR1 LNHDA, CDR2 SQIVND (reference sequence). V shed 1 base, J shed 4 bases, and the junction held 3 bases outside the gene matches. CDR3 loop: CASSIGLAGGETQYF. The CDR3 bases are TGTGCCAGTAGTATAGGACTAGCGGGCGGAGAGACCCAGTACTTC.

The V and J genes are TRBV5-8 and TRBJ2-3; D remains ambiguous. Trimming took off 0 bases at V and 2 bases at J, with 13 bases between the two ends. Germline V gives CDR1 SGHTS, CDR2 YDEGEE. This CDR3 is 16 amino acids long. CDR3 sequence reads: CASSLGQPLLTDTQYF. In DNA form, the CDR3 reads TGTGCCAGCAGCTTGGGACAACCCTTGCTCACAGATACGCAGTATTTT.

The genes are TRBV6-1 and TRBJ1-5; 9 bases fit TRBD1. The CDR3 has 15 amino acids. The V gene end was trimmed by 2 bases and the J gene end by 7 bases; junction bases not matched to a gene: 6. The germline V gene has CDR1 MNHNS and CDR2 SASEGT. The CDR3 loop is CASSESTGGGQPQHF. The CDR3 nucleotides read TGTGCCAGCAGTGAAAGTACAGGGGGCGGGCAGCCCCAGCATTTT.

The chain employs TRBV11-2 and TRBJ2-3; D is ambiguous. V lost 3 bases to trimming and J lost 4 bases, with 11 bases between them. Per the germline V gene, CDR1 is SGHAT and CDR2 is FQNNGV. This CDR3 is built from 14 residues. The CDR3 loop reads CASSLDVESDTQYF. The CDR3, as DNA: TGTGCCAGCAGCTTGGACGTGGAGTCAGATACGCAGTATTTT.

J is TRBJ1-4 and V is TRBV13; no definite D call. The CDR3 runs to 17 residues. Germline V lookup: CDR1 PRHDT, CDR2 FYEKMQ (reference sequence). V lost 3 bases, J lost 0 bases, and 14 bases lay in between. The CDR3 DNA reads TGTGCCAGCAGCTTCGGGTTGTCTGGGACAACTAATGAAAAACTGTTTTTT. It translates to CASSFGLSGTTNEKLFF.

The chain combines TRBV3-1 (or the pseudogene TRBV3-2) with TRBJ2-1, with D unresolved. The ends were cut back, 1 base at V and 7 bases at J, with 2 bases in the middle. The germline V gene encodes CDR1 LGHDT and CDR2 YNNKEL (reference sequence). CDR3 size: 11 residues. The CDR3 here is CASSQGNEQFF. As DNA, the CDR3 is TGTGCCAGCAGCCAAGGGAATGAGCAGTTCTTC.

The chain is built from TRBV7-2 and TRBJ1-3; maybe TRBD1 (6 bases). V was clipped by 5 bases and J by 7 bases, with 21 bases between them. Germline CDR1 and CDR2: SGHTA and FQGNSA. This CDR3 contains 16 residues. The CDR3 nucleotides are TGTGCCAGCAGCGTTACAGGGTTTGGTATGGGGAACACCATATATTTT. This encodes CASSVTGFGMGNTIYF.

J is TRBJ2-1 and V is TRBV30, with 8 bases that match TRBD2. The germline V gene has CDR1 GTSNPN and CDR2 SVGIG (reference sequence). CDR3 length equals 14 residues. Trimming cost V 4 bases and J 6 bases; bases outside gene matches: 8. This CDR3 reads CAWNGRGGPNEQFF. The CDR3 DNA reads TGTGCCTGGAATGGTCGGGGGGGCCCCAATGAGCAGTTCTTC.

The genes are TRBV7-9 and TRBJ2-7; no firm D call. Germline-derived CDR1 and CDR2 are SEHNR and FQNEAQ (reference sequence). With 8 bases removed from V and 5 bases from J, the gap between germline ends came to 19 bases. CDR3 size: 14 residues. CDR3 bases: TGTGCCAGCGTCGGGCCCCGGTCGGGTGACGAGCAGTACTTC. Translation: CASVGPRSGDEQYF.

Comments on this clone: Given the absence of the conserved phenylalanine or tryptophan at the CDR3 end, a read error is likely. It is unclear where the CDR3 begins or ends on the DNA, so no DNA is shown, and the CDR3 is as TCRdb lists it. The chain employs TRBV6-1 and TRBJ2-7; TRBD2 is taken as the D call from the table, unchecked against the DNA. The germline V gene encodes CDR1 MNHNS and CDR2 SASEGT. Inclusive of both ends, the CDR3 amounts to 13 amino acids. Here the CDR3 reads CASSEGGSGGGPL.

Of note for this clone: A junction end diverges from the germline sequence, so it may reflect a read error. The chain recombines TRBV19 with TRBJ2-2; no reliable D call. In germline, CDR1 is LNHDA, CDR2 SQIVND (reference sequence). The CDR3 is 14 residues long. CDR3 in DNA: TGTGCCAGTAATATAATCGCGAACACCGGGGAGCTGTTTTTT. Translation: CASNIIANTGELFF. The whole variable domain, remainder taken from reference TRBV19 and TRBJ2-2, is DGGITQSPKYLFRKEGQNVTLSCEQNLNHDAMYWYRQDPGQGLRLIYYSQIVNDFQKGDIAEGYSVSREKKESFPLTVTSAQKNPTAFYLCASNIIANTGELFFGEGSRLTVL.

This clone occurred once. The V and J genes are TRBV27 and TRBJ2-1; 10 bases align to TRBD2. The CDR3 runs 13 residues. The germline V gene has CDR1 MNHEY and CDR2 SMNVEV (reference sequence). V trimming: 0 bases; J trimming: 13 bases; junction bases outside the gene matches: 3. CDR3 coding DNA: TGTGCCAGCAGTTTATCAGCGGGAGGGCCTCAGTTCTTC. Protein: CASSLSAGGPQFF.

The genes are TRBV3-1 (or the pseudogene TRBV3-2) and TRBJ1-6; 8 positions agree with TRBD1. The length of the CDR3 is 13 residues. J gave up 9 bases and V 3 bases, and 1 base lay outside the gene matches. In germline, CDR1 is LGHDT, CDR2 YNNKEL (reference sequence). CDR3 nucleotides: TGTGCCAGCAGCCAGGACAGGGCTTCACCCCTCCACTTT. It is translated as CASSQDRASPLHF.

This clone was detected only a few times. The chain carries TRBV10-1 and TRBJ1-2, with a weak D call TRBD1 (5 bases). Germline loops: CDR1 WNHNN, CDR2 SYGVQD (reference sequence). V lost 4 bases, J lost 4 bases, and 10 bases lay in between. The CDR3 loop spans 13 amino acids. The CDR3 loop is CASSGQGGYGYTF. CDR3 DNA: TGCGCCAGCAGTGGTCAGGGCGGCTATGGCTACACCTTC.

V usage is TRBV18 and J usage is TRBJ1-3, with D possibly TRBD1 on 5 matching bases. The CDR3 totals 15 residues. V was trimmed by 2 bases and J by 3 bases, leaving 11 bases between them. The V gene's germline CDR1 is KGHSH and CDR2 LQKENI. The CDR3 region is CASSPIGGLGNTIYF. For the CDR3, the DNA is TGTGCCAGCTCACCAATTGGGGGACTTGGAAACACCATATATTTT. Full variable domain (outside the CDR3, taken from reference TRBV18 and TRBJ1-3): NAGVMQNPRHLVRRRGQEARLRCSPMKGHSHVYWYRQLPEEGLKFMVYLQKENIIDESGMPKERFSAEFPKEGPSILRIQQVVRGDSAAYFCASSPIGGLGNTIYFGEGSWLTVV.

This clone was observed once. Here the CDR3 reads CASGLDLLRQPQHF. The CDR3 coding sequence is TGTGCTAGTGGCTTAGATTTATTGAGACAGCCCCAGCATTTT. The V gene is TRBV12-5, the J gene TRBJ1-5; D uncertain. This CDR3 is 14 amino acids long. V was clipped by 6 bases and J by 7 bases, with 16 bases between them. CDR1 LGHNT and CDR2 FRNRAP come from the germline V gene.